The 9 T cell receptor beta chains presented below share a single source sample, sequenced in a study of blood T cell repertoires in COVID-19. TCRdb keeps only in-frame clones here, not all; method: immunoSEQ multiplex PCR. The sample shows around 240,000 clones, roughly 81% of them seen only once. Sample: peripheral blood. Receptors originate from a man in his forties or fifties with acute or convalescent COVID-19.

This sequence joins TRBV5-1 and TRBJ2-3, with TRBD2 matching 10 bases. Losses at the gene ends were 0 bases for V and 0 bases for J; bases not matched to a gene: 10. The germline CDR1 and CDR2 sequences are SGHRS and YFSETQ. The CDR3 sequence is 19 residues long. The CDR3 loop reads CASSLAGLATSHSTDTQYF. CDR3 coding DNA: TGCGCCAGCAGCTTGGCGGGACTAGCGACTTCCCATAGCACAGATACGCAGTATTTT.

As DNA, the CDR3 is TGTGCCAGCAGCTTAGATACAGGCACAGATACGCAGTATTTT. It translates to CASSLDTGTDTQYF. The V gene is TRBV7-8, the J gene TRBJ2-3; D is uncertain. Trimming removed 1 base at V and 1 base at J, with 6 bases between. Germline loops: CDR1 SGHVS, CDR2 FQNEAQ. This CDR3 spans 14 amino acids.

The rearrangement joins TRBV6-4 to TRBJ2-3; a possible D gene is TRBD2 (7 bases). This CDR3 is built from 15 residues. The ends were cut back, 5 bases at V and 3 bases at J, with 15 bases in the middle. Germline values: CDR1 MRHNA, CDR2 SNTAGT. DNA for the CDR3: TGTGCCAGCAGTCGAACGGGGGGCGGAACAGATACGCAGTATTTT. Amino acids: CASSRTGGGTDTQYF.

V is TRBV30 and J is TRBJ1-4; 7 bases match TRBD1. Losses at the gene ends were 5 bases for V and 5 bases for J; bases not matched to a gene: 8. The CDR3 has 14 residues. Germline CDR1 GTSNPN, CDR2 SVGIG (reference sequence). CDR3: CAWGRQGVNEKLFF. CDR3 nucleotide sequence: TGTGCCTGGGGCCGACAGGGCGTCAATGAAAAACTGTTTTTT.

The rearrangement links TRBV15 to TRBJ1-4; D remains unclear. The germline gives CDR1 LNHNV, CDR2 YYDKDF (reference sequence). V lost 2 bases and J lost 5, with 9 bases in between. The CDR3 extends over 14 amino acids. CDR3 loop: CATSRQLLNEKLFF. DNA for the CDR3: TGTGCCACCAGCAGACAACTTTTAAATGAAAAACTGTTTTTT.

The V call is TRBV6-5, the J call TRBJ2-7; 7 positions agree with TRBD2. The CDR3 loop spans 15 amino acids. In germline, CDR1 is MNHEY, CDR2 SVGAGI. The trim removed 6 bases at V and 6 bases at J, leaving 14 bases unmatched. Written as DNA, the CDR3 is TGTGCCAGCAGCTACAAGGTGGCGGGGGAGGGCGAGCAGTACTTC. It specifies CASSYKVAGEGEQYF.

The rearrangement links TRBV5-1 to TRBJ2-7; the D gene is possibly TRBD1 (5 bases). V was pared by 1 base and J by 2 bases, with 10 bases between. Germline V gene sequence: CDR1 SGHRS, CDR2 YFSETQ. This CDR3 contains 14 residues. CDR3 bases: TGCGCCAGCAGCTTGACGACAGCTACCTACGAGCAGTACTTC. This codes for CASSLTTATYEQYF.

The chain is built from TRBV6-2 or TRBV6-3 and TRBJ1-6, with 11 bases aligning to TRBD1. J lost 7 bases, V lost 6 bases, and 8 bases had no gene match. Germline lookup yields CDR1 MNHEY and CDR2 SVGEGT. The length of the CDR3 is 16 residues. CDR3 in amino acids: CASSPRDRGDNSPLHF. DNA for the CDR3: TGTGCCAGCAGCCCCCGGGACAGGGGGGACAATTCACCCCTCCACTTT.

The genes are TRBV7-2 and TRBJ1-1, with D tentatively TRBD1 (5 bases). From germline, CDR1 is SGHTA and CDR2 FQGNSA. Trimming took off 1 base at V and 7 bases at J, with 16 bases between the two ends. The CDR3 runs 15 residues. The CDR3 DNA sequence: TGTGCCAGCAGCTTAGTATTCTGGGGGAGGGGTGAAGCTTTCTTT. Amino acid sequence: CASSLVFWGRGEAFF.